The 31 T cell receptor beta chains in this list originate from one sample, sequenced in a study of graft-versus-host responses after intestinal transplantation. These receptors are not linked to any known antigen. The protocol was immunoSEQ multiplex PCR, while the TCRdb copy is restricted to in-frame clones and leaves out a portion. The sample contains fewer than 85,000 clones, about 94% of which appear only once. Material: unstimulated CD8+ T cells sorted from spleen or lymph node cells, obtained before intestinal transplant. The source is a human donor who received an intestinal transplant.

V is TRBV5-4 and J is TRBJ2-1, with D tentatively TRBD2 (7 bases). The CDR3 is made up of 16 amino acids. Germline CDR1 reads SGHNT; CDR2 reads YYREEE (reference sequence). Trimming pared 2 bases from V and 0 bases from J, leaving 12 bases between. The CDR3 here is CASSLGGRASYNEQFF. CDR3 DNA sequence: TGTGCCAGCAGCTTAGGGGGGAGGGCCTCCTACAATGAGCAGTTCTTC.

This chain links TRBV25-1 with TRBJ2-1; D unresolved. Trimming removed 2 bases from V and 0 bases from J, with 8 bases in between. This CDR3 is built from 15 residues. Germline assignment: CDR1 MGHDK and CDR2 SYGVNS. The CDR3 nucleotides read TGTGCCAGCAGTGAAGTTGACTCCTCCTACAATGAGCAGTTCTTC. This gives the protein CASSEVDSSYNEQFF.

The gene calls are TRBV27 and TRBJ1-1, with a weak D call TRBD1 (6 bases). The V gene's germline CDR1 is MNHEY and CDR2 SMNVEV (reference sequence). The CDR3 sequence is 14 residues long. V dropped 3 bases and J dropped 11 bases, with 19 bases sitting between them. CDR3 loop: CASSFLGGGPRAFF. CDR3 in DNA: TGTGCCAGCAGTTTCCTAGGAGGGGGTCCACGGGCTTTCTTT.

The chain employs TRBV7-9 and TRBJ1-3; D remains unclear. The CDR3 spans 16 residues. Trimming shortened V by 5 bases and J by 0 bases, and 14 bases separated the two germline ends. The germline gives CDR1 SEHNR, CDR2 FQNEAQ (reference sequence). The CDR3 sequence is CASSPRPGFSGNTIYF. The CDR3, as DNA: TGTGCCAGCAGCCCGAGGCCGGGCTTCTCTGGAAACACCATATATTTT. The full variable domain, its missing parts supplied by reference TRBV7-9 and TRBJ1-3, is DTGVSQNPRHKITKRGQNVTFRCDPISEHNRLYWYRQTLGQGPEFLTYFQNEAQLEKSRLLSDRFSAERPKGSFSTLEIQRTEQGDSAMYLCASSPRPGFSGNTIYFGEGSWLTVV.

J is TRBJ1-5 and V is TRBV21-1; TRBD1 reflects the table's D call only, with no check against the DNA. TRBV21-1 is a pseudogene locus. This CDR3 has 15 amino acids. The CDR3 DNA reads TGTGCCAGCAGCCCCTCAGGGTTGCCCAATCAGCCCCAGCATTTT. This codes for CASSPSGLPNQPQHF.

This chain joins TRBV15 and TRBJ1-1, with D hard to call. CDR3 length: 14 amino acids. Looked up from germline, CDR1 is LNHNV and CDR2 is YYDKDF (reference sequence). V gave up 0 bases and J gave up 0 bases, with 5 bases separating them. Here the CDR3 reads CATSREGVNTEAFF. DNA for the CDR3: TGTGCCACCAGCAGAGAAGGCGTGAACACTGAAGCTTTCTTT.

The genes are TRBV6-1 and TRBJ1-1; D remains unclear. Germline V gene sequence: CDR1 MNHNS, CDR2 SASEGT. The CDR3 covers 12 residues. V shed 2 bases and J shed 7 bases, with 8 bases lying between them. The CDR3 coding sequence is TGTGCCAGCAGTGAATTGGGGATTGAAGCTTTCTTT. This gives the protein CASSELGIEAFF.

This chain links TRBV30 with TRBJ2-5; possibly TRBD2 for D (6 bases). Germline V gene sequence: CDR1 GTSNPN, CDR2 SVGIG (reference sequence). V shed 0 bases and J shed 9 bases, with 23 bases lying between them. This CDR3 is 16 amino acids long. In nucleotides, the CDR3 is TGTGCCTGGAGTGTATTTGGGAGGCAGCCCGACGAGGCCCAGTACTTC. Amino acids: CAWSVFGRQPDEAQYF. Supplemented by reference TRBV30 and TRBJ2-5, the full variable domain reads SQTIHQWPATLVQPVGSPLSLECTVEGTSNPNLYWYRQAAGRGLQLLFYSVGIGQISSEVPQNLSASRPQDRQFILSSKKLLLSDSGFYLCAWSVFGRQPDEAQYFGPGTRLLVL.

This chain links TRBV2 with TRBJ2-1; perhaps TRBD2 as D (5 bases). Per the germline V gene, CDR1 is SNHLY and CDR2 is FYNNEI. V gave up 6 bases and J gave up 8 bases, with 23 bases separating them. The CDR3 spans 16 residues. The CDR3 sequence: CASSGPPSRISDEQFF. The CDR3 DNA follows: TGTGCCAGCAGCGGACCCCCTAGCAGGATCTCGGATGAGCAGTTCTTC.

The chain carries TRBV9 and TRBJ2-2, with a tentative D call TRBD2 (5 bases). Germline V gene sequence: CDR1 SGDLS, CDR2 YYNGEE. The CDR3 contains 15 residues. The V end was cut by 3 bases, the J end by 1 base, with 10 bases between. The CDR3 loop is CASSAQSGNTGELFF. CDR3 coding DNA: TGTGCCAGCAGCGCCCAAAGCGGGAACACCGGGGAGCTGTTTTTT.

V gene TRBV7-2 combines with J gene TRBJ2-1, with 7 bases aligning to TRBD2. This CDR3 region has 17 residues. V was pared by 0 bases and J by 2 bases, with 7 bases of the junction left unmatched. CDR1 is SGHTA, CDR2 FQGNSA, per germline. The CDR3 sequence is CASSLARAGSPYNEQFF. Here the CDR3 DNA reads TGTGCCAGCAGCTTAGCACGAGCGGGAAGCCCCTACAATGAGCAGTTCTTC.

The chain joins TRBV14 to TRBJ1-5; D not resolved. Trimming left V 2 bases short and J 4 bases short, with 18 bases between. Looked up from germline, CDR1 is SGHDN and CDR2 is FVKESK. The CDR3 extends over 17 amino acids. The CDR3 DNA is TGTGCCAGCAGCCAAAATACCCGGCTTCGAGGGAATCAGCCCCAGCATTTT. The encoded protein is CASSQNTRLRGNQPQHF.

The chain has TRBV5-1 and TRBJ2-4, with unresolved D. Trimming left V 1 base short and J 2 bases short, with 7 bases between. The CDR3 has 14 residues. The germline V gene encodes CDR1 SGHRS and CDR2 YFSETQ. In nucleotides, the CDR3 is TGCGCCAGCAGCTTGTTGGGGTCCAAAAACATTCAGTACTTC. Amino acids: CASSLLGSKNIQYF. The whole variable domain, filled in from reference TRBV5-1 and TRBJ2-4, reads KAGVTQTPRYLIKTRGQQVTLSCSPISGHRSVSWYQQTPGQGLQFLFEYFSETQRNKGNFPGRFSGRQFSNSRSEMNVSTLELGDSALYLCASSLLGSKNIQYFGAGTRLSVL.

The chain carries TRBV6-6 and TRBJ2-1, with D tentatively TRBD2 (7 bases). V shed 2 bases and J shed 7 bases, with 12 bases lying between them. The CDR3 length is 14 residues. Germline V gene data show CDR1 as MNHNY and CDR2 as SVGAGI (reference sequence). CDR3 residues: CASSYLGGPNEQFF. CDR3 DNA sequence: TGTGCCAGCAGTTACCTCGGGGGGCCTAATGAGCAGTTCTTC.

V and J are TRBV5-8 and TRBJ2-7; no clear D gene. The germline V gene has CDR1 SGHTS and CDR2 YDEGEE. This CDR3 region has 13 residues. V was pared by 4 bases and J by 2 bases, with 10 bases between. The CDR3 is CASSPSPAYEQYF. In DNA, the CDR3 is TGTGCCAGCAGCCCATCCCCGGCCTACGAGCAGTACTTC. The variable domain in full, completed from reference TRBV5-8 and TRBJ2-7, reads EAGVTQSPTHLIKTRGQQATLRCSPISGHTSVYWYQQALGLGLQFLLWYDEGEERNRGNFPPRFSGRQFPNYSSELNVNALELEDSALYLCASSPSPAYEQYFGPGTRLTVT.

The V and J genes are TRBV6-5 and TRBJ2-1; the D gene is possibly TRBD2 (6 bases). CDR3 length: 14 amino acids. Trimming pared 5 bases from V and 6 bases from J, leaving 14 bases between. Germline CDR1 is MNHEY and CDR2 is SVGAGI. CDR3 nucleotides: TGTGCCAGCAGTGGAGGGCATGGCGGCAATGAGCAGTTCTTC. Translating it yields CASSGGHGGNEQFF.

Only one count was recorded for this clone. The chain couples TRBV7-2 to TRBJ2-2; 9 positions match TRBD2. Germline V gene lookup returns CDR1 SGHTA and CDR2 FQGNSA. V trimming: 1 base; J trimming: 4 bases; junction bases outside the gene matches: 10. The CDR3 runs to 18 residues. The DNA of the CDR3 is TGTGCCAGCAGCTTAGTTTTTGGAGCGGGAGGTGGCACCGGGGAGCTGTTTTTT. It yields the protein CASSLVFGAGGGTGELFF. The full variable domain, with the rest looked up from reference TRBV7-2 and TRBJ2-2, is GAGVSQSPSNKVTEKGKDVELRCDPISGHTALYWYRQSLGQGLEFLIYFQGNSAPDKSGLPSDRFSAERTGGSVSTLTIQRTQQEDSAVYLCASSLVFGAGGGTGELFFGEGSRLTVL.

The rearrangement joins TRBV5-6 to TRBJ2-1; 9 positions match TRBD2. V dropped 2 bases and J dropped 5; count of bases not matched to a gene: 8. CDR3 length: 16 residues. Per the germline V gene, CDR1 is SGHDT and CDR2 is YYEEEE. CDR3 protein: CASSFLTSGVNNEQFF. The CDR3 DNA reads as TGTGCCAGCAGCTTCCTGACTAGCGGAGTTAACAATGAGCAGTTCTTC.

The chain links TRBV19 to TRBJ2-7, with 13 bases fitting TRBD2. V shed 3 bases and J 4 bases; nucleotides not matched to a gene: 9. CDR3 length equals 17 residues. Per the germline V gene, CDR1 is LNHDA and CDR2 is SQIVND (reference sequence). CDR3 loop: CASSIGTSGIRGYEQYF. The CDR3 DNA is TGTGCCAGTAGTATCGGGACTAGCGGGATCAGGGGGTACGAGCAGTACTTC.

This clone has a single count. This rearrangement joins TRBV19 to TRBJ2-7, with unresolved D. CDR3 length: 13 residues. The ends were cut back, 0 bases at V and 3 bases at J, with 6 bases in the middle. Germline V gene sequence: CDR1 LNHDA, CDR2 SQIVND (reference sequence). CDR3 DNA sequence: TGTGCCAGTAGTATAGAATCGGACTACGAGCAGTACTTC. It codes for CASSIESDYEQYF.

The chain carries TRBV13 and TRBJ2-3, with no clear D. The CDR3 runs to 15 residues. CDR1 is PRHDT, CDR2 FYEKMQ, per germline (reference sequence). The V gene lost 6 bases and the J gene lost 6 bases, with 19 bases spanning the gap. Written as DNA, the CDR3 is TGTGCCAGCAGTATGGGAAGCGTCGCCCCGGATACGCAGTATTTT. It translates to CASSMGSVAPDTQYF.

The J gene is TRBJ2-7, the V gene TRBV27; D unclear. Trimming left V 2 bases short and J 3 bases short, with 8 bases between. This CDR3 contains 13 residues. CDR1 MNHEY and CDR2 SMNVEV come from the germline V gene (reference sequence). Here the CDR3 DNA reads TGTGCCAGCAGTTTAAAGGCTTACTACGAGCAGTACTTC. This translates into CASSLKAYYEQYF.

The chain links TRBV19 to TRBJ2-5; TRBD1 matches at 7 bases. V lost 3 bases to trimming and J lost 4 bases; unmatched junction nucleotides: 5. Per germline, CDR1 LNHDA and CDR2 SQIVND (reference sequence). The CDR3 is 14 residues long. The CDR3: CASSIEGAGETQYF. Here the CDR3 DNA reads TGTGCCAGTAGTATTGAGGGGGCGGGAGAGACCCAGTACTTC. Combining the CDR3 with reference TRBV19 and TRBJ2-5 gives the whole variable domain DGGITQSPKYLFRKEGQNVTLSCEQNLNHDAMYWYRQDPGQGLRLIYYSQIVNDFQKGDIAEGYSVSREKKESFPLTVTSAQKNPTAFYLCASSIEGAGETQYFGPGTRLLVL.

The chain uses TRBV19 and TRBJ2-1, with D possibly TRBD1 on 6 matching bases. V lost 5 bases, J lost 5 bases, and 10 bases lay in between. This CDR3 has 13 amino acids. The germline V gene encodes CDR1 LNHDA and CDR2 SQIVND (reference sequence). CDR3 residues: CASSLGQNNEQFF. DNA for the CDR3: TGTGCCAGTAGTCTAGGACAGAACAATGAGCAGTTCTTC.

The chain couples TRBV2 to TRBJ2-7; D tentatively reads TRBD1 or TRBD2 (6 bases each). The CDR3 has 17 residues. Germline V gene sequence: CDR1 SNHLY, CDR2 FYNNEI. V was shortened by 7 bases and J by 2 bases, with 24 bases between the two germline ends. DNA of the CDR3: TGTGCCAGCACGTCCGGTGGGCGCGGGACAACAGCCTACGAGCAGTACTTC. Translation gives CASTSGGRGTTAYEQYF.

The chain uses TRBV27 and TRBJ2-7; maybe TRBD1 (6 bases). V gave up 2 bases and J gave up 3 bases, with 14 bases separating them. Germline loops: CDR1 MNHEY, CDR2 SMNVEV (reference sequence). The length of the CDR3 is 15 residues. CDR3 DNA: TGTGCCAGCAGTTTAGTGGGACACGTCCTCTACGAGCAGTACTTC. Amino acids: CASSLVGHVLYEQYF.

V gene TRBV30 combines with J gene TRBJ2-1; 8 nucleotides match TRBD2. Looked up from germline, CDR1 is GTSNPN and CDR2 is SVGIG (reference sequence). V gave up 0 bases and J gave up 12 bases; unmatched junction bases: 1. CDR3 size: 11 residues. Written as DNA, the CDR3 is TGTGCCTGGAGTGTAGGACTAGCGCAGTTCTTC. Translation: CAWSVGLAQFF.

This chain uses TRBV4-2 with TRBJ1-1, with 9 nucleotides matching TRBD1. The CDR3 loop spans 13 amino acids. V lost 6 bases and J lost 5; bases outside the gene matches: 4. Per germline, CDR1 LGHNA and CDR2 YNFKEQ. CDR3 in amino acids: CASSTGGATEAFF. CDR3 nucleotide sequence: TGTGCCAGCAGTACAGGGGGCGCGACTGAAGCTTTCTTT.

The genes are TRBV27 and TRBJ2-7; 7 nucleotides line up with TRBD1. The germline V gene has CDR1 MNHEY and CDR2 SMNVEV (reference sequence). This CDR3 spans 16 amino acids. V trimming: 0 bases; J trimming: 3 bases; junction bases outside the gene matches: 8. DNA of the CDR3: TGTGCCAGCAGTTTATCAATGACAGGGATAGACTACGAGCAGTACTTC. Its translation is CASSLSMTGIDYEQYF.

The sample holds one count of this clone. V is TRBV19 and J is TRBJ2-2, with 10 bases that match TRBD2. The CDR3 spans 20 residues. Trimming cost V 9 bases and J 3 bases; bases outside gene matches: 22. Germline V gene data show CDR1 as LNHDA and CDR2 as SQIVND (reference sequence). CDR3 coding DNA: TGTGCCAGCAAATGGTCCTGGACCGAACTAGCGGGGATTCACACCGGGGAGCTGTTTTTT. Translated: CASKWSWTELAGIHTGELFF. The variable domain in full, with the rest retrieved from reference TRBV19 and TRBJ2-2, is DGGITQSPKYLFRKEGQNVTLSCEQNLNHDAMYWYRQDPGQGLRLIYYSQIVNDFQKGDIAEGYSVSREKKESFPLTVTSAQKNPTAFYLCASKWSWTELAGIHTGELFFGEGSRLTVL.

This chain connects TRBV4-1 to TRBJ1-5, with a possible D match to TRBD1 (5 bases). Trimming shortened V by 1 base and J by 2 bases, and 9 bases separated the two germline ends. The CDR3 loop spans 15 amino acids. The germline CDR1 and CDR2 sequences are MGHRA and YSYEKL. The CDR3 protein is CASSQAPGGNQPQHF. CDR3 nucleotides: TGCGCCAGCAGCCAAGCCCCGGGGGGCAATCAGCCCCAGCATTTT.